This T cell receptor (beta chain) came from a study of OX40 agonist ivuxolimab in advanced cancers. For the study at large: Previous treatment with anti-PD-1, anti-PD-L1 or anti-CTLA-4 therapy was allowed; under 50% had received some.

Germline loops: CDR1 SQVTM, CDR2 ANQGSEA. V was clipped by 7 bases and J by 4 bases; unmatched bases: 9. The CDR3 has 13 amino acids. Generated by immunoSEQ multiplex PCR, the TCRdb table keeps only in-frame clones and is missing some. The sample lists fewer than 80,000 clones, just under 85% occurring once. The source is an adult with an advanced solid tumor such as melanoma, head and neck, liver or kidney cancer. This sample comprised CD4+ or CD8+ T cells sorted from blood, obtained in a trial of the OX40 agonist ivuxolimab. The chain uses TRBV29-1 and TRBJ2-5; 7 nucleotides align to TRBD1. The CDR3 is CSATPTGRETQYF. CDR3 in DNA: TGCAGCGCGACCCCGACAGGGCGAGAGACCCAGTACTTC.